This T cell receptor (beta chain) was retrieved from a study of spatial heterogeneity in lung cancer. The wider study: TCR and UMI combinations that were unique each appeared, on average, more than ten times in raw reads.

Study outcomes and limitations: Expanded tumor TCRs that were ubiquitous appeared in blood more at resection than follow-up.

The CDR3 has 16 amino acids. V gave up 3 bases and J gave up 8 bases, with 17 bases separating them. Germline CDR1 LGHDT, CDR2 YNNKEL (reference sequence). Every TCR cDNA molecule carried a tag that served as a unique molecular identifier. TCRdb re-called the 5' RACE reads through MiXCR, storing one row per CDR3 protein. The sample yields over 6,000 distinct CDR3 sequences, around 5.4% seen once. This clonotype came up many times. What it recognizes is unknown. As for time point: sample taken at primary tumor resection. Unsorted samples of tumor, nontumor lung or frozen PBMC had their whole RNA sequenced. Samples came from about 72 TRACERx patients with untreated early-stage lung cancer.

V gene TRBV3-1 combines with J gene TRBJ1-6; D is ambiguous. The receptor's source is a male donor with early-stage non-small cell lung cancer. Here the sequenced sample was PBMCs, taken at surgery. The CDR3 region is CASSQNGGRNDSPLHF. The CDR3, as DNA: TGTGCCAGCAGCCAGAACGGCGGACGGAACGATTCACCCCTCCACTTT. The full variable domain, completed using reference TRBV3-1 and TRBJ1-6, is DTAVSQTPKYLVTQMGNDKSIKCEQNLGHDTMYWYKQDSKKFLKIMFSYNNKELIINETVPNRFSPKSPDKAHLNLHINSLELGDSAVYFCASSQNGGRNDSPLHFGNGTRLTVT.